This entry concerns a single TCR beta chain. This record belongs to a study of blood T cell repertoires in COVID-19. The wider study: Collection of acute and convalescent COVID-19 samples took place in the United States, Italy and Spain. The cDNA or gDNA used as material had been derived from T cells, B-cell-depleted T cells, or PBMCs.

As originally analysed: Reference gene primer amplification gave nucleated cell count estimates. Generated by immunoSEQ multiplex PCR, the TCRdb table keeps only in-frame clones and is missing some. V and J calls and clone size follow that table, whereas D and trimming were derived from the DNA. The table records 90,000 to 140,000 clones, about four fifths of them present only once. Germline V gene lookup returns CDR1 SGHTA and CDR2 FQGNSA. Trimming cost V 3 bases and J 5 bases; bases outside gene matches: 2. The CDR3 spans 13 residues. The gene calls are TRBV7-2 and TRBJ1-2; 8 bases are shared with TRBD1. The clonotype originates from a woman over 75 with acute or convalescent COVID-19. Sequences were obtained from peripheral blood. CDR3 DNA: TGTGCCAGCAGCTTGGACAGGGTTTATGGCTACACCTTC. This gives the protein CASSLDRVYGYTF.